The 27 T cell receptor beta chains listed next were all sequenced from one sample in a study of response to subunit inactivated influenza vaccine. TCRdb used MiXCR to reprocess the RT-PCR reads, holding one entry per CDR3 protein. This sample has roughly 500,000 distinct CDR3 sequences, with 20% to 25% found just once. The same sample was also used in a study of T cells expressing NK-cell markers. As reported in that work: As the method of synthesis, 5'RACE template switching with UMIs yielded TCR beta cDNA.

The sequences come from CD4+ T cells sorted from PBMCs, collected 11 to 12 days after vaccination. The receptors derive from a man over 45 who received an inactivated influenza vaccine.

CDR3 sequence reads: CASSLRLTGAYGYTF. CDR3 nucleotides: TGTGCCAGCAGTTTACGCCTTACAGGGGCCTATGGCTACACCTTC. The chain combines TRBV12-3 or TRBV12-4 with TRBJ1-2; 7 bases fit TRBD1. This CDR3 spans 15 amino acids. V dropped 2 bases and J dropped 4; count of bases not matched to a gene: 7.

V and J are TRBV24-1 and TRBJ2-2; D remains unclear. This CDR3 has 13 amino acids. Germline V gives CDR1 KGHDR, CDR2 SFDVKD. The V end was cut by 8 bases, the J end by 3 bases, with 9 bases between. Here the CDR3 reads CATKAGYTGELFF. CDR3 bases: TGTGCCACCAAGGCCGGCTACACCGGGGAGCTGTTTTTT.

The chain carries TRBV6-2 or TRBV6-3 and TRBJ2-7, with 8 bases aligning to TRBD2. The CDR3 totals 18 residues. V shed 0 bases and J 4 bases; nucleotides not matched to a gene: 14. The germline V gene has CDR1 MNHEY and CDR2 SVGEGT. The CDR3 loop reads CASSYSFAVGGERYEQYF. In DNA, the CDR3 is TGTGCCAGCAGTTACTCGTTCGCAGTCGGGGGGGAGAGATACGAGCAGTACTTC.

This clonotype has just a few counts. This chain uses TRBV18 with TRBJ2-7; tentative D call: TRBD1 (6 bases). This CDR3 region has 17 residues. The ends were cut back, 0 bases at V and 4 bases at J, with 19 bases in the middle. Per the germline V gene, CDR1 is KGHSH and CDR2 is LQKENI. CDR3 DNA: TGTGCCAGCTCACCACCGGTGTCAAGACAGGCGCTTTACGAGCAGTACTTC. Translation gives CASSPPVSRQALYEQYF.

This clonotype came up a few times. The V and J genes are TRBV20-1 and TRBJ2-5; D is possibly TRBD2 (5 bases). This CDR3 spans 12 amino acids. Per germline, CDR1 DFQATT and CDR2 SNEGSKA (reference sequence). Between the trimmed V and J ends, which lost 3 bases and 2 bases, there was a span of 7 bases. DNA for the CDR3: TGCAGTGCTAGCAAGCGGCAAGAGACCCAGTACTTC. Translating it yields CSASKRQETQYF.

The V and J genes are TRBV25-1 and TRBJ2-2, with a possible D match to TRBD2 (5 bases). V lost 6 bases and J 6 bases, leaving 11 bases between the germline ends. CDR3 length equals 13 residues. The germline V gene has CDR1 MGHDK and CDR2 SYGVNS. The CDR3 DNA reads TGTGCCAGCAGGACGGGGAGTTCCGGGGAGCTGTTTTTT. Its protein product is CASRTGSSGELFF.

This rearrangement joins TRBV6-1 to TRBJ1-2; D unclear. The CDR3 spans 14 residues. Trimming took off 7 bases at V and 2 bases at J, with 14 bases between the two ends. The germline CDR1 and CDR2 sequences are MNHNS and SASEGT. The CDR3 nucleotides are TGTGCCAGCATTCAACCGGGGAAAAACTATGGCTACACCTTC. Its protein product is CASIQPGKNYGYTF.

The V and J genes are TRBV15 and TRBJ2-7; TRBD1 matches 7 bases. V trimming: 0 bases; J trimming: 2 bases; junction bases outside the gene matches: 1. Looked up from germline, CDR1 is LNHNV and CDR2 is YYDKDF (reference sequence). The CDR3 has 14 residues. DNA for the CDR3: TGTGCCACCAGCAGAGATACAGGGGCCTACGAGCAGTACTTC. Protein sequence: CATSRDTGAYEQYF.

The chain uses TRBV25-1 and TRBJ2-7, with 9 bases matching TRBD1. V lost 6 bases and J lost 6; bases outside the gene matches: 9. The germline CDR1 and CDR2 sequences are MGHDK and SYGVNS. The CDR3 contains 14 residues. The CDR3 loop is CASRDTGGAVEQYF. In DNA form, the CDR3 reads TGTGCCAGCAGAGACACAGGGGGCGCGGTCGAGCAGTACTTC.

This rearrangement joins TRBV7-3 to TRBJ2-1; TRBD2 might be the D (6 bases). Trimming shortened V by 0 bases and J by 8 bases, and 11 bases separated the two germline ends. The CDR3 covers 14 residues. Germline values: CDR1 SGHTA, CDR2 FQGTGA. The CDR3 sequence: CASSLTSWGDEQFF. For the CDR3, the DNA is TGTGCCAGCAGCTTAACAAGTTGGGGGGATGAGCAGTTCTTC.

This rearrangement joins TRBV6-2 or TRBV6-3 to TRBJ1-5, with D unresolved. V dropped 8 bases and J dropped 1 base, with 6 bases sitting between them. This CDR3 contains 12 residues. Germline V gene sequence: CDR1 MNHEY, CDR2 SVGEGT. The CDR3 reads CASCGSNQPQHF. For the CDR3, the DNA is TGTGCCAGCTGCGGAAGCAATCAGCCCCAGCATTTT.

The CDR3 is CASSFAHGGGEETQYF. The CDR3, as DNA: TGTGCCAGCAGTTTTGCCCACGGGGGGGGAGAAGAGACCCAGTACTTC. The chain couples TRBV12-3 or TRBV12-4 to TRBJ2-5, with 8 bases identical to TRBD2. J lost 3 bases, V lost 3 bases, and 9 bases had no gene match. The CDR3 length is 16 residues.

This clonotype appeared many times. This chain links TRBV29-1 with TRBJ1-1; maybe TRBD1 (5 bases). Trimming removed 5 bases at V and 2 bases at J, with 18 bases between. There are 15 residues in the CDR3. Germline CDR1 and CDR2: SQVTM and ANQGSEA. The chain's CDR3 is CSVPGGRAVNTEAFF. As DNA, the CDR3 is TGCAGCGTTCCTGGGGGACGGGCTGTAAACACTGAAGCTTTCTTT.

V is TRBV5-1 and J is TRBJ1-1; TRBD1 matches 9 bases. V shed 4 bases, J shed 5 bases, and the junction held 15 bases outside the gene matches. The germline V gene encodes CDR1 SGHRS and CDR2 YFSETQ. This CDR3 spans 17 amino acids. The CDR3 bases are TGCGCCAGCAGCGTAAGACAGGGGGGGAATTCGGGAACTGAAGCTTTCTTT. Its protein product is CASSVRQGGNSGTEAFF.

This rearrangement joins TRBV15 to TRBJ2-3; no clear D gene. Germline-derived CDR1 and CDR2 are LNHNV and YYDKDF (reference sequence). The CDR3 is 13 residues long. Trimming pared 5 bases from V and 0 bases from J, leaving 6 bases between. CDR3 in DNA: TGTGCCACCAGCTTAGCTAGCACAGATACGCAGTATTTT. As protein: CATSLASTDTQYF. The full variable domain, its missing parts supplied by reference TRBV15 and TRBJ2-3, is DAMVIQNPRYQVTQFGKPVTLSCSQTLNHNVMYWYQQKSSQAPKLLFHYYDKDFNNEADTPDNFQSRRPNTSFCFLDIRSPGLGDTAMYLCATSLASTDTQYFGPGTRLTVL.

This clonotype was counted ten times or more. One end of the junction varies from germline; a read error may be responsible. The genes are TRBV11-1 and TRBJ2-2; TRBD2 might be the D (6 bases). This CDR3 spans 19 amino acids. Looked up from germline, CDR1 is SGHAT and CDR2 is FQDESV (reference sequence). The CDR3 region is CASSLALLRDSSYTGELFF. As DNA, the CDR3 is TGTGCCAGCAGCCTAGCCCTACTCCGGGACTCATCGTACACCGGGGAGCTGTTTTTT.

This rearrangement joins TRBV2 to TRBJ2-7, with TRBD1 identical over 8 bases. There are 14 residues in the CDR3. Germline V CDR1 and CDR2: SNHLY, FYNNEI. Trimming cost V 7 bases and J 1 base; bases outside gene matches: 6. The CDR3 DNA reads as TGTGCCAGCAAACCGACAGGGGCGTCCTACGAGCAGTACTTC. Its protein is CASKPTGASYEQYF.

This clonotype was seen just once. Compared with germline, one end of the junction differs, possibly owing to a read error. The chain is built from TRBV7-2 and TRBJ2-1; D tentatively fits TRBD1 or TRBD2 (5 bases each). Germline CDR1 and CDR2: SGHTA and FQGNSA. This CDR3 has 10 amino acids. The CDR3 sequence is CASSNPGQLF. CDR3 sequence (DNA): TGTGCCAGCAGCAATCCGGGGCAGCTCTTC.

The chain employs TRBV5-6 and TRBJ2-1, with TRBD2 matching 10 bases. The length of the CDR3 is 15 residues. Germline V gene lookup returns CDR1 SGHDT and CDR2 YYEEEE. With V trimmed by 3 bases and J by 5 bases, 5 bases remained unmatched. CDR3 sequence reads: CASSSGLAADNEQFF. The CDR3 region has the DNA TGTGCCAGCAGCTCCGGACTAGCGGCTGACAATGAGCAGTTCTTC.

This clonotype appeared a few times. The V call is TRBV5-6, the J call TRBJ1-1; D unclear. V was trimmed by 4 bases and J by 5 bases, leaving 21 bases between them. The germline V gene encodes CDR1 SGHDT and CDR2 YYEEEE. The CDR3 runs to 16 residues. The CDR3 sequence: CASSLPGMDKGTEAFF. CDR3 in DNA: TGTGCCAGCAGCCTGCCGGGGATGGATAAAGGGACTGAAGCTTTCTTT. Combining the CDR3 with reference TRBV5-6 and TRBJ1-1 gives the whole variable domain DAGVTQSPTHLIKTRGQQVTLRCSPKSGHDTVSWYQQALGQGPQFIFQYYEEEERQRGNFPDRFSGHQFPNYSSELNVNALLLGDSALYLCASSLPGMDKGTEAFFGQGTRLTVV.

The CDR3 bases are TGCGCCAGCAGCTTGCTAGCGGGGGGTCCTGGCTCCTACAATGAGCAGTTCTTC. Protein: CASSLLAGGPGSYNEQFF. The rearrangement links TRBV5-1 to TRBJ2-1, with TRBD2 identical over 11 bases. Germline V gives CDR1 SGHRS, CDR2 YFSETQ. Germline trimming cut 1 base from V and 0 bases from J; bases unmatched to any gene: 6. The length of the CDR3 is 18 residues.

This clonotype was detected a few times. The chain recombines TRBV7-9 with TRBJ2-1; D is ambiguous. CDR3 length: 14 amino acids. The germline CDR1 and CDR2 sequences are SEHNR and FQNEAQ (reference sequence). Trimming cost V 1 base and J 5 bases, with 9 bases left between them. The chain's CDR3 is CASSLGTTNNEQFF. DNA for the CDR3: TGTGCCAGCAGCTTAGGGACCACCAACAATGAGCAGTTCTTC.

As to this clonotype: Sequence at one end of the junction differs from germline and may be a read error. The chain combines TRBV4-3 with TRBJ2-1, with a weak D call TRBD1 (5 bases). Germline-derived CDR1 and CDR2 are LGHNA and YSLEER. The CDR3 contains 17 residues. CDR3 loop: CASRQGRARVRDNEQFF. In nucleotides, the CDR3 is TGCGCCAGCAGGCAAGGAAGGGCCAGGGTCAGGGACAATGAGCAGTTCTTC.

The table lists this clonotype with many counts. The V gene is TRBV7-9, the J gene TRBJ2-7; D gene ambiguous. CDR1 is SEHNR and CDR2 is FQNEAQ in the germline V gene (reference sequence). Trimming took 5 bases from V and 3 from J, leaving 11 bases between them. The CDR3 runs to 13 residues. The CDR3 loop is CASSPPGGYEQYF. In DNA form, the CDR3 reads TGTGCCAGCAGCCCTCCGGGTGGCTACGAGCAGTACTTC.

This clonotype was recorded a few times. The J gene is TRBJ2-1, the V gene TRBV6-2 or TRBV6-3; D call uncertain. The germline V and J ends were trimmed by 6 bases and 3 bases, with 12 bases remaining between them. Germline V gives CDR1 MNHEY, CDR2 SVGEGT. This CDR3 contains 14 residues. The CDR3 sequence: CASRSNQHYNEQFF. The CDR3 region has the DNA TGTGCCAGCAGATCCAACCAACACTACAATGAGCAGTTCTTC.

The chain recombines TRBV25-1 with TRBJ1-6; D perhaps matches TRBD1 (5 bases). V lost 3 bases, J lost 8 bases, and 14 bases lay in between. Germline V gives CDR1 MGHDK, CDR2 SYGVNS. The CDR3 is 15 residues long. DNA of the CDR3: TGTGCCAGCAGTGAGAATCGAGGGGTATATTCACCCCTCCACTTT. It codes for CASSENRGVYSPLHF.

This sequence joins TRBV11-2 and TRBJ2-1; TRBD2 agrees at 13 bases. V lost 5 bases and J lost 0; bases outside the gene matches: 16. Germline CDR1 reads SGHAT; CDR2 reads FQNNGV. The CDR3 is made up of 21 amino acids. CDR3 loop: CASSPLAMTSGGPSSYNEQFF. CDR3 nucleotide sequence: TGTGCCAGCAGCCCACTCGCAATGACTAGCGGGGGGCCGAGCTCCTACAATGAGCAGTTCTTC. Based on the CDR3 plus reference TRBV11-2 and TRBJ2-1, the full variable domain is EAGVAQSPRYKIIEKRQSVAFWCNPISGHATLYWYQQILGQGPKLLIQFQNNGVVDDSQLPKDRFSAERLKGVDSTLKIQPAKLEDSAVYLCASSPLAMTSGGPSSYNEQFFGPGTRLTVL.